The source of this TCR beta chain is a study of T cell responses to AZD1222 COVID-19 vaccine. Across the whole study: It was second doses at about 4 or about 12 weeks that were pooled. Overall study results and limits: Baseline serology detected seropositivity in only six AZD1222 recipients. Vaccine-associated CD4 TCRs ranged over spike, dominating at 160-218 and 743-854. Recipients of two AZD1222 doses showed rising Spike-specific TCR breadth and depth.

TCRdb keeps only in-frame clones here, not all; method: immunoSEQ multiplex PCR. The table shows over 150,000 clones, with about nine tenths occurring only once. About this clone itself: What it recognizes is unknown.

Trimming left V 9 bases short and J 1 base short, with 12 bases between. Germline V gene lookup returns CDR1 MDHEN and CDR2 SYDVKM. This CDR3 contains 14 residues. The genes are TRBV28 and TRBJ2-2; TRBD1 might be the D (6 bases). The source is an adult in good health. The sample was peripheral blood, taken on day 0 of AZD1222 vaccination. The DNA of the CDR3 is TGTGCCAGTAGGACGGGACAGAACACCGGGGAGCTGTTTTTT. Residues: CASRTGQNTGELFF. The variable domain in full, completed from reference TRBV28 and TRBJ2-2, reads DVKVTQSSRYLVKRTGEKVFLECVQDMDHENMFWYRQDPGLGLRLIYFSYDVKMKEKGDIPEGYSVSREKKERFSLILESASTNQTSMYLCASRTGQNTGELFFGEGSRLTVL.